These 2 T cell receptor beta chains originate from one sample sequenced in a study of PD-1 blockade in classical Hodgkin lymphoma. There was relapse after autologous stem cell transplantation in every patient, and there was variation in brentuximab vedotin exposure. Isolation of CD4+ T cells from thawed PBMCs was performed by magnetic negative selection. Sequencing used immunoSEQ multiplex PCR; TCRdb keeps in-frame clones, though not all of them. The data show approximately 6,400 clones, about 78% seen once. The sample was CD4+ T cells from blood, taken at baseline. These receptor sequences come from a human donor with classical Hodgkin lymphoma.

The chain joins TRBV6-5 to TRBJ1-1; D gene unclear. Germline assignment: CDR1 MNHEY and CDR2 SVGAGI. The CDR3 totals 12 residues. The V gene lost 6 bases and the J gene lost 3 bases, with 8 bases spanning the gap. CDR3 DNA sequence: TGTGCCAGCAGCCGAGTAGACACTGAAGCTTTCTTT. Encoded protein: CASSRVDTEAFF.

The chain joins TRBV7-3 to TRBJ2-7; TRBD1 agrees at 8 bases. CDR1 is SGHTA and CDR2 is FQGTGA in the germline V gene. V trimming: 0 bases; J trimming: 7 bases; junction bases outside the gene matches: 5. This CDR3 has 14 amino acids. The CDR3 spells CASSLTDRVGEQYF. CDR3 nucleotide sequence: TGTGCCAGCAGCTTAACGGACAGGGTGGGTGAGCAGTACTTC.